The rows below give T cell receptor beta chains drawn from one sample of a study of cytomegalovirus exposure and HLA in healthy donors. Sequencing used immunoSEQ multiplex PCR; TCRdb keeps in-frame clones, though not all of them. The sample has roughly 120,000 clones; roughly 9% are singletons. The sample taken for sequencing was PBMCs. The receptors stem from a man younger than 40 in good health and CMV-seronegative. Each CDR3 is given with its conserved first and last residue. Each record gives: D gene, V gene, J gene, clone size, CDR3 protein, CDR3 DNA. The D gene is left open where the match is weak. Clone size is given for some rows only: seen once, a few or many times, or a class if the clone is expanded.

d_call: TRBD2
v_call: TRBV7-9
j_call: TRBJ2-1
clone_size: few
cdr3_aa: CASSPRTSGNGNEQFF
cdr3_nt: TGTGCCAGCAGCCCCCGGACTAGCGGGAATGGAAATGAGCAGTTCTTC

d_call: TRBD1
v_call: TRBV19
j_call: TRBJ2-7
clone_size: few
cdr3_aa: CASSSGTGPYEQYF
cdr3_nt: TGTGCCAGCAGCAGTGGGACAGGACCCTACGAGCAGTACTTC

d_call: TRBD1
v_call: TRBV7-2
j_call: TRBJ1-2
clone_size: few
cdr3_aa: CASSHPGQGGGYTF
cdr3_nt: TGTGCCAGCAGCCACCCCGGACAGGGGGGAGGCTACACCTTC

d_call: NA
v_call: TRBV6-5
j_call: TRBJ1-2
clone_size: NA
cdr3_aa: CASRMGGVGGYTF
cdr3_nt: TGTGCCAGCAGGATGGGAGGGGTCGGTGGCTACACCTTC

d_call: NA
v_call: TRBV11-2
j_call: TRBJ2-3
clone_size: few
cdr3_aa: CASSKGVSSTDTQYF
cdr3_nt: TGTGCCAGCAGCAAAGGGGTCTCTAGCACAGATACGCAGTATTTT

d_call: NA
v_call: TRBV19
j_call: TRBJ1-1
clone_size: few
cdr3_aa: CASSIKGGIEAFF
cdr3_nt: TGTGCCAGTAGTATAAAAGGGGGAATTGAAGCTTTCTTT

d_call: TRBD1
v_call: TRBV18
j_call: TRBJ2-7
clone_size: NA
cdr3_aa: CASSPQGDSYEQYF
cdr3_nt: TGTGCCAGCTCTCCTCAGGGGGACTCCTACGAGCAGTACTTC

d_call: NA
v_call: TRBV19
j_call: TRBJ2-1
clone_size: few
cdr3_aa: CASNSGVWDEQFF
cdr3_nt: TGTGCCAGTAACTCGGGAGTTTGGGATGAGCAGTTCTTC

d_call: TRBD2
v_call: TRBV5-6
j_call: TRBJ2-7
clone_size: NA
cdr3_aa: CASSSTGTSRTYEQYF
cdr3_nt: TGTGCCAGCAGCTCAACCGGGACTAGCCGGACCTACGAGCAGTACTTC

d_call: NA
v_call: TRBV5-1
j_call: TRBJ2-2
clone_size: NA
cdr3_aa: CASSRGGVAGELFF
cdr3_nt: TGCGCCAGCAGCCGGGGCGGGGTGGCCGGGGAGCTGTTTTTT

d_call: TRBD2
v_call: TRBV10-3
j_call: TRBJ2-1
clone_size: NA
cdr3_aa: CAISTSGSMSSYNEQFF
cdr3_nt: TGTGCCATCAGCACTAGCGGGTCAATGAGCTCCTACAATGAGCAGTTCTTC

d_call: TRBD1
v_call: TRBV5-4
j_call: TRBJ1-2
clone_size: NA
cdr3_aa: CASSFGQGHGYTF
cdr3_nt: TGTGCCAGCAGCTTCGGACAGGGACATGGCTACACCTTC

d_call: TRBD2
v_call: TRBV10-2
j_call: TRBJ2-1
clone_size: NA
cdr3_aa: CASSRGGIGNEQFF
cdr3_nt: TGCGCCAGTTCTCGGGGGGGGATCGGGAATGAGCAGTTCTTC

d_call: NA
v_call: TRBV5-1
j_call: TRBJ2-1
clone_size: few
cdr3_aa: CASSYSTVLRYNEQFF
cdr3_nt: TGCGCCAGCAGCTATTCGACAGTTCTACGATACAATGAGCAGTTCTTC

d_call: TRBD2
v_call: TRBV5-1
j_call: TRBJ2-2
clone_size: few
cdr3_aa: CASSKGSREGTGELFF
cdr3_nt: TGCGCCAGCAGCAAGGGGTCGCGGGAGGGGACCGGGGAGCTGTTTTTT

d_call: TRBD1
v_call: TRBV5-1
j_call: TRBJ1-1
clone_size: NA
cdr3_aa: CASSQKGQMKTEAFF
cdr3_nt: TGCGCCAGCAGCCAGAAGGGACAGATGAAAACTGAAGCTTTCTTT

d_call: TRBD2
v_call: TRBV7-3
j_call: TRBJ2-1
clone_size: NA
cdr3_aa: CASSTTSGRNNGQFF
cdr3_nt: TGTGCCAGCAGCACTACTAGCGGGAGAAATAATGGGCAGTTCTTC

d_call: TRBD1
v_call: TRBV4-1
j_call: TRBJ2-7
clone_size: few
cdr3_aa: CASSPQYTGQGYEQYF
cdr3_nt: TGCGCCAGCAGCCCCCAGTACACGGGACAGGGTTACGAGCAGTACTTC

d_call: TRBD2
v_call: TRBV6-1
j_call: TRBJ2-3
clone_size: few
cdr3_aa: CASSLTSGGADTQYF
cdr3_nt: TGTGCCAGCAGTCTCACTAGCGGGGGTGCGGATACGCAGTATTTT

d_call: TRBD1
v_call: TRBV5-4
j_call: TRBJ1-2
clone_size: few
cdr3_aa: CASSLRGQSNNGYTF
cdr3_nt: TGTGCCAGCAGCTTGAGGGGACAGTCAAATAATGGCTACACCTTC

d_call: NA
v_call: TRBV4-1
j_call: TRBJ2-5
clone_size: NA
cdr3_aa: CASSKGWETQYF
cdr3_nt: TGCGCCAGCAGCAAGGGGTGGGAGACCCAGTACTTC

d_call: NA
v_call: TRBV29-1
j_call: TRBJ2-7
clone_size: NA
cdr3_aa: CSVALGSVNEQYF
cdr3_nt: TGCAGCGTTGCCCTAGGGAGCGTCAACGAGCAGTACTTC

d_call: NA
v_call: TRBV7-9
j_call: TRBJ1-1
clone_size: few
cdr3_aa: CASSFSGLRTEAFF
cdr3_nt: TGTGCCAGCAGCTTTTCGGGGTTGAGAACTGAAGCTTTCTTT

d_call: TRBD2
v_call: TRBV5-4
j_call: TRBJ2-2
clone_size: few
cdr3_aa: CASSPGLAGGLGTGELFF
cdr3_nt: TGTGCCAGCAGCCCCGGACTAGCGGGGGGGCTTGGCACCGGGGAGCTGTTTTTT

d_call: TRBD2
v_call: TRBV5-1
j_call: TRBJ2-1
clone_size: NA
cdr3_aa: CASSSGTSRVHEQFF
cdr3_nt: TGCGCCAGCAGCTCCGGGACTAGTCGGGTTCATGAGCAGTTCTTC

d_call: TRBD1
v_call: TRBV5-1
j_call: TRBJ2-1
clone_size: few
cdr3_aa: CASSWGPGQGAGEQFF
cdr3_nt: TGCGCCAGCAGCTGGGGACCGGGACAGGGGGCTGGTGAGCAGTTCTTC

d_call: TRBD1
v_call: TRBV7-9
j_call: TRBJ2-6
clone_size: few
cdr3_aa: CASSSAGGSGANVLTF
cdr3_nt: TGTGCCAGCAGCTCAGCAGGGGGCTCTGGGGCCAACGTCCTGACTTTC

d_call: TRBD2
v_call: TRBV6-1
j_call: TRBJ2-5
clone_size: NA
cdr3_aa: CASSVTSGSQETQYF
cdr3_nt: TGTGCCAGCAGTGTAACTAGCGGGAGTCAAGAGACCCAGTACTTC

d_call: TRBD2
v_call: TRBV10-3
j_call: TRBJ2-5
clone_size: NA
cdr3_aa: CAISESPGLAVQETQYF
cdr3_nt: TGTGCCATCAGTGAGTCGCCAGGACTAGCTGTGCAAGAGACCCAGTACTTC

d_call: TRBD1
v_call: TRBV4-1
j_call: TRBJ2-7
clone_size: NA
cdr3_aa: CASSQNRQGAYEQYF
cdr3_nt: TGCGCCAGCAGCCAAAATCGACAGGGGGCCTACGAGCAGTACTTC

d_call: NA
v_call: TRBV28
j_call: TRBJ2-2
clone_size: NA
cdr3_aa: CASRLTGELFF
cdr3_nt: TGTGCCAGCAGACTAACCGGGGAGCTGTTTTTT

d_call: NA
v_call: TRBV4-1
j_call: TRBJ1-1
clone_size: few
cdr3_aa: CASSQIGGDTEAFF
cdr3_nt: TGCGCCAGCAGCCAGATTGGGGGGGACACTGAAGCTTTCTTT

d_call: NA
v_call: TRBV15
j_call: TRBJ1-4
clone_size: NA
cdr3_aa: CATSAITDASREKLFF
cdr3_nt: TGTGCCACCAGCGCAATAACAGACGCGTCCCGTGAAAAACTGTTTTTT

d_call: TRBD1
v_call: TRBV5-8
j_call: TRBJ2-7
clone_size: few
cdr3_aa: CASSFGDRSSYEQYF
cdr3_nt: TGTGCCAGCAGCTTCGGGGACAGGAGCTCCTACGAGCAGTACTTC

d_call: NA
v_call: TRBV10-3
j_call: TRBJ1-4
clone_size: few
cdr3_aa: CAISESAGAREKLFF
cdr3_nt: TGTGCCATCAGTGAGTCGGCAGGGGCGCGGGAAAAACTGTTTTTT

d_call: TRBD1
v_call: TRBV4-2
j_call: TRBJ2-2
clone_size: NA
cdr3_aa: CASSRASGQGIGELFF
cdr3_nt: TGTGCCAGCAGCCGCGCTTCGGGACAGGGTATCGGGGAGCTGTTTTTT

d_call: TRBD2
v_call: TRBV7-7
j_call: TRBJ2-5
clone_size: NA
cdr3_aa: CASSLSSGARETQYF
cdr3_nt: TGTGCTAGCAGCTTGTCTAGCGGGGCAAGAGAGACCCAGTACTTC

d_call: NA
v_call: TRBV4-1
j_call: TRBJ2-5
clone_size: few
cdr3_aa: CASSQQKPEAQYF
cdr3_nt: TGCGCCAGCAGCCAACAAAAACCCGAGGCCCAGTACTTC

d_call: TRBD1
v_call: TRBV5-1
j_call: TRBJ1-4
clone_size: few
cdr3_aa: CASSLRTGGGEKLFF
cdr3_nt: TGCGCCAGCAGCCTTCGGACAGGGGGTGGCGAAAAACTGTTTTTT

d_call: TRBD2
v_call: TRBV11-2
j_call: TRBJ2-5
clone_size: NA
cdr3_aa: CASSLEISGRRETQYF
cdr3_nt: TGTGCCAGCAGCTTAGAGATTAGCGGGAGACGCGAGACCCAGTACTTC

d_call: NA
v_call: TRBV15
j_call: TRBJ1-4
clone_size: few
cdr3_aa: CATSSYRTDNEKLFF
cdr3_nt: TGTGCCACCAGCAGCTATAGGACAGATAATGAAAAACTGTTTTTT

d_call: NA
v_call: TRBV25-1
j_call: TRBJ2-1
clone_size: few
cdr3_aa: CASSALEAFYNEQFF
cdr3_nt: TGTGCCAGCAGTGCCCTAGAAGCGTTCTACAATGAGCAGTTCTTC

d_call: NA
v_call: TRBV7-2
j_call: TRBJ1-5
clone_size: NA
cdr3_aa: CASSLFSGAQPQHF
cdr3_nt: TGTGCCAGCAGCTTATTCTCAGGGGCTCAGCCCCAGCATTTT

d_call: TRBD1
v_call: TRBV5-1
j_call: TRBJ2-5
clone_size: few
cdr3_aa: CASSPGTGGYQETQYF
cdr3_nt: TGCGCCAGCAGCCCGGGGACAGGGGGGTACCAAGAGACCCAGTACTTC

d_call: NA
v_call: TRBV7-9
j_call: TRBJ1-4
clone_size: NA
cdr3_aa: CASSLGAEYEKLFF
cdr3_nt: TGTGCCAGCAGCTTAGGGGCAGAGTATGAAAAACTGTTTTTT